This TCR beta chain was sequenced during a study of shared clonotypes between healthy human individuals. Notes on the study in general: Despite large depth, sorted-subset datasets appeared incompletely sequenced.

Points on this clone: Its antigen is still unknown.

This CDR3 is 17 amino acids long. Germline values: CDR1 SGHNT, CDR2 YYREEE (reference sequence). Losses at the gene ends were 1 base for V and 0 bases for J; bases not matched to a gene: 6. Each replicate PCR on the sorted subsets used 200 to 250 ng DNA (around 31,000 T cell genomes). Data came from immunoSEQ multiplex PCR; TCRdb stores just in-frame clones and leaves some out. The table records around 1.4 million clones, 98% to 99% of them present only once. The receptor was derived from a man aged 30 to 39 in good health. This chain links TRBV5-4 with TRBJ2-1; TRBD2 matches 8 bases. Sequenced input: naive CD4+ T cells sorted from blood. The sample's subset: CD45RA+ positively selected. CDR3 bases: TGTGCCAGCAGCTTGAGCGGGAGCGCAAGCTCCTACAATGAGCAGTTCTTC. Translated: CASSLSGSASSYNEQFF.